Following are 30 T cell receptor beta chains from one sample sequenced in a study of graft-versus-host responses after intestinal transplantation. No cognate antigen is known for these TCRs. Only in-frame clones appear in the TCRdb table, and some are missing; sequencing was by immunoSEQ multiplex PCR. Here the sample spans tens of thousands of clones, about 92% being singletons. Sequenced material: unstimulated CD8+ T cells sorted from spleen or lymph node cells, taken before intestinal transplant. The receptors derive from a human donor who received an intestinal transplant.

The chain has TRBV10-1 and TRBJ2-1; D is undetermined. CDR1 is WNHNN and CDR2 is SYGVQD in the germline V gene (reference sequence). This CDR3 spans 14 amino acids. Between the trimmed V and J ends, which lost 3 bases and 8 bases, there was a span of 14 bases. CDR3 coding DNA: TGCGCCAGCAGTGACCGTCGACTCGGCGATGAGCAGTTCTTC. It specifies CASSDRRLGDEQFF.

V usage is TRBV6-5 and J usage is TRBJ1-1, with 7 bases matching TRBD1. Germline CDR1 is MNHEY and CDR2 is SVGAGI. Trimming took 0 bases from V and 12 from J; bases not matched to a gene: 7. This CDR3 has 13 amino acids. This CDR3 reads CASSYSGRGGSFF. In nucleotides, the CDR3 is TGTGCCAGCAGTTACTCCGGCCGAGGGGGCTCTTTCTTT.

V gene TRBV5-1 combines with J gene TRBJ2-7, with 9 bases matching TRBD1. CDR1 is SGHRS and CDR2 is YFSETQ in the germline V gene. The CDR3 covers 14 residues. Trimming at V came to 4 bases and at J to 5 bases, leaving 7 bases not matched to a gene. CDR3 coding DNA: TGCGCCAGCAGCACCGGGACAGGGAGCGACGAGCAGTACTTC. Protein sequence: CASSTGTGSDEQYF.

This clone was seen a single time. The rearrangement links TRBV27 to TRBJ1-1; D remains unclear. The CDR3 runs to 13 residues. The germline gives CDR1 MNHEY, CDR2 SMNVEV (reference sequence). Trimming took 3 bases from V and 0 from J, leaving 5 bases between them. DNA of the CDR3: TGTGCCAGCAGTTTGGCTCTGAACACTGAAGCTTTCTTT. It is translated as CASSLALNTEAFF.

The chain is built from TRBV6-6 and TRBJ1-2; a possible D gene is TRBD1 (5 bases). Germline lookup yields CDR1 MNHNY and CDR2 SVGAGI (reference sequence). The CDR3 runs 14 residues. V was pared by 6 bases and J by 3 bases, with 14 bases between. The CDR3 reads CASSLYGGDYGYTF. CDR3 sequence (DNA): TGTGCCAGCAGCCTCTACGGGGGTGACTATGGCTACACCTTC.

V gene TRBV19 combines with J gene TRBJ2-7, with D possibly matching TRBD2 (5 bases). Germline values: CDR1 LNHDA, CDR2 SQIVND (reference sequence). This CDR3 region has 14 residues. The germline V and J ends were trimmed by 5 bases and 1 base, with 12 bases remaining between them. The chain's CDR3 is CASSPGIGSYEQYF. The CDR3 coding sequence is TGTGCCAGTAGTCCCGGGATTGGGTCCTACGAGCAGTACTTC.

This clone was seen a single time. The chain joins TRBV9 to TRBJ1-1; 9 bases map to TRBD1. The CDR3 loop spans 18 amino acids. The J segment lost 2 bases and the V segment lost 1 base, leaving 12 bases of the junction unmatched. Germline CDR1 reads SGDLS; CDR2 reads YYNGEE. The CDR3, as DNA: TGTGCCAGCAGCGTAAATCTAAACCGACAGGGGGAAAACACTGAAGCTTTCTTT. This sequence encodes CASSVNLNRQGENTEAFF.

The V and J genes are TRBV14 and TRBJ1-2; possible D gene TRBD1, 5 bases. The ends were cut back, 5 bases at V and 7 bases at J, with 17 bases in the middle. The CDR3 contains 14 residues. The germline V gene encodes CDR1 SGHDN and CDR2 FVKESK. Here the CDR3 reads CASSNTGTYRGYTF. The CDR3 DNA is TGTGCCAGCAGCAACACAGGAACCTATCGTGGCTACACCTTC.

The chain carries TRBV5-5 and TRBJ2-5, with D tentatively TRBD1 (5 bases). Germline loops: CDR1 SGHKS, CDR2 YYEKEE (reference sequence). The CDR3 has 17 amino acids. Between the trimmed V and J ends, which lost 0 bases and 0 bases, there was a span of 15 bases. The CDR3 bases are TGTGCCAGCAGCTTGGATTTCCGGACATCGTACCAAGAGACCCAGTACTTC. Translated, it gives CASSLDFRTSYQETQYF.

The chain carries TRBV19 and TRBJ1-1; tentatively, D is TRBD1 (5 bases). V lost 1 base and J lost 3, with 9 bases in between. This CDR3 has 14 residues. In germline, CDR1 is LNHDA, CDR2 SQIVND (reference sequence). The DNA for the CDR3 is TGTGCCAGTAGTATAGGCAGGGCGGACACTGAAGCTTTCTTT. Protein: CASSIGRADTEAFF.

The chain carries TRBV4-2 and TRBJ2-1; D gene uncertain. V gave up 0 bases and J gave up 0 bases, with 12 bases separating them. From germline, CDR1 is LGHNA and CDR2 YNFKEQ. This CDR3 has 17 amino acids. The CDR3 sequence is CASSQDAPSASYNEQFF. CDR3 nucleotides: TGTGCCAGCAGCCAAGATGCCCCGAGCGCCTCCTACAATGAGCAGTTCTTC.

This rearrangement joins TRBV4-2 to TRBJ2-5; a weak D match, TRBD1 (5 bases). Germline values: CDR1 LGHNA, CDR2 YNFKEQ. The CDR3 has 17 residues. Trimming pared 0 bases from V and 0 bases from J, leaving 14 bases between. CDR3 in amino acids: CASSQDADRLYQETQYF. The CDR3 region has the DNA TGTGCCAGCAGCCAAGATGCCGACAGACTGTACCAAGAGACCCAGTACTTC.

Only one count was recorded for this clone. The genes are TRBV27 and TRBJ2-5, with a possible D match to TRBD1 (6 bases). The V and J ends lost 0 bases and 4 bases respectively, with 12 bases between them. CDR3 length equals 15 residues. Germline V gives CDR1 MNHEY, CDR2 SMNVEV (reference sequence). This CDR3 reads CASSLSAGAGETQYF. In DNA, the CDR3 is TGTGCCAGCAGTTTATCGGCAGGGGCAGGAGAGACCCAGTACTTC.

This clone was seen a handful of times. CDR3 amino acids: CASRRGGSEEYF. In nucleotides, the CDR3 is TGTGCCAGCAGGCGAGGCGGCTCTGAGGAGTACTTC. This chain connects TRBV27 to TRBJ2-7, with D unresolved. V was shortened by 6 bases and J by 11 bases, with 17 bases between the two germline ends. The CDR3 runs 12 residues. The germline CDR1 and CDR2 sequences are MNHEY and SMNVEV (reference sequence).

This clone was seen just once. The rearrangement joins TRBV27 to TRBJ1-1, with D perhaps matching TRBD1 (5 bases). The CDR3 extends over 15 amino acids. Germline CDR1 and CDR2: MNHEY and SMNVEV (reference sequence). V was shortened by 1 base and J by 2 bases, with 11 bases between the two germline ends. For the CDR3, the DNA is TGTGCCAGCAGTTTATGGGGCAGCTTCAACACTGAAGCTTTCTTT. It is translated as CASSLWGSFNTEAFF.

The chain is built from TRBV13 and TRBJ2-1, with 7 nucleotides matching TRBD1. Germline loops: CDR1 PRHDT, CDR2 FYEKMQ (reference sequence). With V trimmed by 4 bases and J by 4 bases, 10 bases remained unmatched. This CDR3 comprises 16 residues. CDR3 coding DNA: TGTGCCAGCAGCTCCCCCGGGACAGATATTTACAATGAGCAGTTCTTC. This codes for CASSSPGTDIYNEQFF. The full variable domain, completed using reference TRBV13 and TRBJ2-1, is AAGVIQSPRHLIKEKRETATLKCYPIPRHDTVYWYQQGPGQDPQFLISFYEKMQSDKGSIPDRFSAQQFSDYHSELNMSSLELGDSALYFCASSSPGTDIYNEQFFGPGTRLTVL.

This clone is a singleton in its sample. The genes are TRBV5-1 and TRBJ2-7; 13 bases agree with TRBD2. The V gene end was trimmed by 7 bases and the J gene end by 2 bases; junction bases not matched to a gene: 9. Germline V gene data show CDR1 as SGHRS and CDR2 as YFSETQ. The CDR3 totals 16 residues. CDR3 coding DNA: TGCGCCAGCGCGCCACTAGCGGGGGGGGATCCCTACGAGCAGTACTTC. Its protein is CASAPLAGGDPYEQYF.

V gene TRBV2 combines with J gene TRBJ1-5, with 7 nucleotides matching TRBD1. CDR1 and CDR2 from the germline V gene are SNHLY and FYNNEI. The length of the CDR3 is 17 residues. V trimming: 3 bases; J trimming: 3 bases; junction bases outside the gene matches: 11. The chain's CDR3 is CASSDRGTDLFNQPQHF. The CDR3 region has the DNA TGTGCCAGCAGTGACCGCGGGACAGATCTATTCAATCAGCCCCAGCATTTT.

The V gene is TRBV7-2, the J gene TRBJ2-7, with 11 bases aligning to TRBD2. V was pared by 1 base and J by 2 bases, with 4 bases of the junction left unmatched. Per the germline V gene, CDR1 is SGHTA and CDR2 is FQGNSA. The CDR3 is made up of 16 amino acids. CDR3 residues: CASSLGLAGGTYEQYF. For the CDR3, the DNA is TGTGCCAGCAGCTTAGGGTTAGCGGGGGGGACCTACGAGCAGTACTTC.

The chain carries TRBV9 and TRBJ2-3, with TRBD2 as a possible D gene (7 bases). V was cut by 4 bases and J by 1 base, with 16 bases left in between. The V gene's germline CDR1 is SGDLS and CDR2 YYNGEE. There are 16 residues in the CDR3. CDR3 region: CASSLWGGAGTDTQYF. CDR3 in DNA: TGTGCCAGCAGCCTATGGGGGGGGGCGGGCACAGATACGCAGTATTTT. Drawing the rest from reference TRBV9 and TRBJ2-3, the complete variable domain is DSGVTQTPKHLITATGQRVTLRCSPRSGDLSVYWYQQSLDQGLQFLIQYYNGEERAKGNILERFSAQQFPDLHSELNLSSLELGDSALYFCASSLWGGAGTDTQYFGPGTRLTVL.

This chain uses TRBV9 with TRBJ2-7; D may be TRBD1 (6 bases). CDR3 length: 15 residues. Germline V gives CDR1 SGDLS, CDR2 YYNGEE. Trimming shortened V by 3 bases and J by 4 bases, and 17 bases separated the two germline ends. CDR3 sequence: CASSAASGVGYEQYF. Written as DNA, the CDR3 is TGTGCCAGCAGCGCCGCCTCAGGGGTGGGGTACGAGCAGTACTTC.

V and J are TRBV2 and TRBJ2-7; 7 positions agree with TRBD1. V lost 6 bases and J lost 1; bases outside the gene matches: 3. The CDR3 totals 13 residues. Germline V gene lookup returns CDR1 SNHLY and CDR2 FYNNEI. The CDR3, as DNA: TGTGCCAGCAGACACAGGGGATCCTACGAGCAGTACTTC. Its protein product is CASRHRGSYEQYF.

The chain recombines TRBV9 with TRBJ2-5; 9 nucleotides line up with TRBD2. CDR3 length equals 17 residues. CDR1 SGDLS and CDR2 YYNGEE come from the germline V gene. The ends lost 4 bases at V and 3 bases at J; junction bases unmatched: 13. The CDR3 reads CASSSPPTSGQKETQYF. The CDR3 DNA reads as TGTGCCAGCAGCTCCCCCCCGACTAGCGGACAAAAAGAGACCCAGTACTTC.

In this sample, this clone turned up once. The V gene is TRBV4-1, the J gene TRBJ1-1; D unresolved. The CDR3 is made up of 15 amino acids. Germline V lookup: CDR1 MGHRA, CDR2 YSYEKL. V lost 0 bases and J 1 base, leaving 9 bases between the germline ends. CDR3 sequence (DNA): TGCGCCAGCAGCCAAGATCCGGGATCGAACACTGAAGCTTTCTTT. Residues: CASSQDPGSNTEAFF.

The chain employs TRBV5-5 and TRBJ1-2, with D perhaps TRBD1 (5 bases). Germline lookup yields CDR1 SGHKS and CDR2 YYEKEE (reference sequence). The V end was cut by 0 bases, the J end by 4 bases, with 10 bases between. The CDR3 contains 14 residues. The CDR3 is CASSLVQGSYGYTF. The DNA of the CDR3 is TGTGCCAGCAGCTTGGTTCAGGGTAGCTATGGCTACACCTTC.

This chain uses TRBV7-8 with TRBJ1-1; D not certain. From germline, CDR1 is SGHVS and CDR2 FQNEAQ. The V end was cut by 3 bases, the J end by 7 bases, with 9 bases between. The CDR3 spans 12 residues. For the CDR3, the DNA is TGTGCCAGCAGCTTTGTGGGGAGTGAAGCTTTCTTT. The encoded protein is CASSFVGSEAFF.

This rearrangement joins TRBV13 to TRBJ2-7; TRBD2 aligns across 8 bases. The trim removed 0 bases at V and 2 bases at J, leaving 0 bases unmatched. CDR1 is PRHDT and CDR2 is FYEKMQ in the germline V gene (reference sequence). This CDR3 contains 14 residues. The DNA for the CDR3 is TGTGCCAGCAGCTTAGGGCGGGGGGCCTACGAGCAGTACTTC. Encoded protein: CASSLGRGAYEQYF.

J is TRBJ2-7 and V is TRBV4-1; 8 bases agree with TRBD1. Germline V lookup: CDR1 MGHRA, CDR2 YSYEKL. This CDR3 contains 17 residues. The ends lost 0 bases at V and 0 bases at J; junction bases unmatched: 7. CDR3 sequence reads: CASSQESWDRSSYEQYF. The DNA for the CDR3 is TGCGCCAGCAGCCAAGAATCTTGGGACAGGAGCTCCTACGAGCAGTACTTC.

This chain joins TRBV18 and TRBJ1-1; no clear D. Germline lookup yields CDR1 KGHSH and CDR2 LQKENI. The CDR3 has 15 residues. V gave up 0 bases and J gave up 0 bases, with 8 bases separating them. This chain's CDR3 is CASSPPGGLNTEAFF. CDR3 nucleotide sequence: TGTGCCAGCTCACCACCGGGAGGGTTGAACACTGAAGCTTTCTTT.

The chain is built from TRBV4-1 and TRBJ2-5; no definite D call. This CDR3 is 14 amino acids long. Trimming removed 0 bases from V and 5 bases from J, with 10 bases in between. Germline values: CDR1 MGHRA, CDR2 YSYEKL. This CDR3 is CASSQEIAEETQYF. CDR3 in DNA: TGCGCCAGCAGCCAAGAAATAGCCGAGGAGACCCAGTACTTC.